Below are 30 T cell receptor beta chains sequenced from a single sample in a study of cytomegalovirus exposure and HLA in healthy donors (dated by TCRdb to 2016 to 2017). The method behind the library was the immunoSEQ multiplex PCR assay. For the multiplex PCR, a mixture combining 60 forward primers for TCR Vbeta segments and 13 reverse primers for TCR Jbeta segments was used. The table comes from immuneACCESS by way of TCRdb, which keeps in-frame sequences with V and J called. Part of the clones is missing from these tables; in studies checked, under half for an unresolved V gene and the rest for unknown reasons. This sample lists 100,000 or so clones; roughly three fifths were detected once. Jointly, the top ten make up approximately 3.9% of the sample. Material for sequencing was PBMCs. The receptors were gathered from a man aged 30 to 45 in good health and CMV-seropositive.

The chain links TRBV11-2 to TRBJ1-2; D is perhaps TRBD1 (5 bases). Germline values: CDR1 SGHAT, CDR2 FQNNGV. V was cut by 2 bases and J by 0 bases, with 7 bases left in between. This CDR3 contains 14 residues. The CDR3 protein is CASSLTGSNYGYTF. The CDR3, as DNA: TGTGCCAGCAGCTTAACAGGTTCTAACTATGGCTACACCTTC.

The rearrangement joins TRBV6-6 to TRBJ2-5; tentatively, D is TRBD1 (6 bases). Trimming shortened V by 6 bases and J by 3 bases, and 11 bases separated the two germline ends. The CDR3 has 13 amino acids. CDR1 MNHNY and CDR2 SVGAGI come from the germline V gene (reference sequence). The CDR3 spells CASRPQGEETQYF. The CDR3, as DNA: TGTGCCAGCAGGCCACAGGGAGAAGAGACCCAGTACTTC.

This chain joins TRBV30 and TRBJ2-6, with D perhaps matching TRBD2 (6 bases). The germline V and J ends were trimmed by 7 bases and 2 bases, with 12 bases remaining between them. From germline, CDR1 is GTSNPN and CDR2 SVGIG (reference sequence). The CDR3 runs to 14 residues. The CDR3 loop reads CASSGGTGANVLTF. In nucleotides, the CDR3 is TGTGCCTCCAGTGGAGGGACTGGGGCCAACGTCCTGACTTTC.

In DNA form, the CDR3 reads TGTGCCAGCAGCTTACTCGATAGCTCCTACGAGCAGTACTTC. This sequence encodes CASSLLDSSYEQYF. This chain uses TRBV7-8 with TRBJ2-5; no clear D. With the DNA end fitting TRBJ2-7 better, the J assignment may be wrong. Germline V gene lookup returns CDR1 SGHVS and CDR2 FQNEAQ. There are 14 residues in the CDR3.

The rearrangement links TRBV6-5 to TRBJ1-2; 8 nucleotides align to TRBD1. The J segment lost 3 bases and the V segment lost 8 bases, leaving 5 bases of the junction unmatched. CDR3 length equals 13 residues. Germline CDR1 is MNHEY and CDR2 is SVGAGI. In nucleotides, the CDR3 is TGTGCCAGCGCGGACAGGGAGGACTATGGCTACACCTTC. Amino acids: CASADREDYGYTF.

This clone has only a few counts. The CDR3 coding sequence is TGTGCCAGCAGCGAAAAACTAGCGGACGGCACAGATACGCAGTATTTT. Protein product: CASSEKLADGTDTQYF. The rearrangement joins TRBV5-4 to TRBJ2-3; 8 nucleotides agree with TRBD2. There are 16 residues in the CDR3. The germline V gene encodes CDR1 SGHNT and CDR2 YYREEE (reference sequence). V was pared by 4 bases and J by 1 base, with 8 bases of the junction left unmatched. Full variable domain (rest looked up from reference TRBV5-4 and TRBJ2-3): ETGVTQSPTHLIKTRGQQVTLRCSSQSGHNTVSWYQQALGQGPQFIFQYYREEENGRGNFPPRFSGLQFPNYSSELNVNALELDDSALYLCASSEKLADGTDTQYFGPGTRLTVL.

The chain is built from TRBV6-6 and TRBJ1-3, with D perhaps matching TRBD1 (6 bases). The CDR3 has 15 amino acids. CDR1 is MNHNY, CDR2 SVGAGI, per germline (reference sequence). V was pared by 2 bases and J by 3 bases, with 11 bases between. The CDR3 region is CASSYREQGGNTIYF. The CDR3 coding sequence is TGTGCCAGCAGTTACCGGGAACAGGGTGGAAACACCATATATTTT.

This clone showed up just a few times. The chain combines TRBV19 with TRBJ2-5, with 7 bases fitting TRBD1. Germline values: CDR1 LNHDA, CDR2 SQIVND (reference sequence). This CDR3 is 14 amino acids long. V lost 3 bases, J lost 1 base, and 2 bases stayed unmatched. The CDR3, as DNA: TGTGCCAGTAGTATTTCAGGGGGCCAAGAGACCCAGTACTTC. Encoded protein: CASSISGGQETQYF.

The J gene is TRBJ2-7, the V gene TRBV5-7, with 10 positions matching TRBD1. TRBV5-7 belongs to the ORF category, with a function that is uncertain. V was pared by 4 bases and J by 3 bases, with 13 bases of the junction left unmatched. The CDR3 is made up of 17 amino acids. CDR3 nucleotide sequence: TGTGCCAGCAGCGCTCCCCCCCCGGGACAGGGGTGCTACGAGCAGTACTTC. Its translation: CASSAPPPGQGCYEQYF.

This clone was counted between two and nine times. The genes are TRBV9 and TRBJ1-1; 7 positions agree with TRBD1. The CDR3 has 14 residues. Germline assignment: CDR1 SGDLS and CDR2 YYNGEE. The V segment lost 2 bases and the J segment 4 bases; nucleotides outside the gene matches: 5. This CDR3 is CASSVRSGGTEAFF. As DNA, the CDR3 is TGTGCCAGCAGCGTTCGGTCAGGGGGCACTGAAGCTTTCTTT.

The chain is built from TRBV15 and TRBJ1-1; a possible D gene is TRBD1 (5 bases). CDR1 and CDR2 (germline): LNHNV, YYDKDF (reference sequence). V was trimmed by 0 bases and J by 8 bases, leaving 10 bases between them. The CDR3 is 13 amino acids. CDR3 protein: CATSRDLQEEAFF. The CDR3, as DNA: TGTGCCACCAGCAGAGATCTACAGGAGGAAGCTTTCTTT.

The rearrangement joins TRBV7-2 to TRBJ1-2, with TRBD1 identical over 10 bases. Germline lookup yields CDR1 SGHTA and CDR2 FQGNSA. This CDR3 is 14 amino acids long. J gave up 4 bases and V 2 bases, and 1 base lay outside the gene matches. The CDR3 nucleotides read TGTGCCAGCAGCTTAAGGGACAGGGGCTATGGCTACACCTTC. Translation: CASSLRDRGYGYTF.

V gene TRBV6-6 combines with J gene TRBJ1-5, with 7 bases identical to TRBD1. Germline V gives CDR1 MNHNY, CDR2 SVGAGI (reference sequence). The CDR3 covers 16 residues. The ends lost 7 bases at V and 0 bases at J; junction bases unmatched: 9. The CDR3 protein is CASIGRGVGSNQPQHF. The DNA of the CDR3 is TGTGCCAGCATCGGCAGGGGGGTCGGTAGCAATCAGCCCCAGCATTTT.

The genes are TRBV7-9 and TRBJ1-5; 9 bases align to TRBD1. The CDR3 has 14 amino acids. Germline V gives CDR1 SEHNR, CDR2 FQNEAQ (reference sequence). After removal of 6 bases from V and 7 bases from J, the junction contained 7 bases not matched to a gene. CDR3 DNA: TGTGCCAGCAGTCGCCCGGGACAGGGACAGCCCCAGCATTTT. Encoded protein: CASSRPGQGQPQHF.

The V call is TRBV6-6, the J call TRBJ2-1; TRBD2 matches at 12 bases. Looked up from germline, CDR1 is MNHNY and CDR2 is SVGAGI (reference sequence). The CDR3 covers 15 residues. The junction had 7 bases not matched to a gene; V was cut back by 3 bases and J by 10 bases. Here the CDR3 DNA reads TGTGCCAGCAGTTATACGACTAGCGGGGGTTTAGAGCAGTTCTTC. Protein product: CASSYTTSGGLEQFF.

Of note for this clone: At one boundary the junction diverges from the germline segment, which might be a read error. This chain's CDR3 is CASSLGTSGGNEQFF. CDR3 bases: TGTGCTAGCAGCTTGGGGACTAGCGGGGGGAATGAGCAGTTCTTC. The chain has TRBV7-7 and TRBJ2-1; 15 bases map to TRBD2. Germline V lookup: CDR1 SSHAT, CDR2 FNYEAQ (reference sequence). CDR3 size: 15 residues.

This chain joins TRBV6-6 and TRBJ2-4, with D possibly being TRBD1 (5 bases). Germline loops: CDR1 MNHNY, CDR2 SVGAGI (reference sequence). Deletions cut 5 bases from V and 8 bases from J, with 7 bases between. This CDR3 has 11 amino acids. As DNA, the CDR3 is TGTGCCAGCAGTCCCAGGGACATTCAGTACTTC. Its protein product is CASSPRDIQYF.

The V and J genes are TRBV2 and TRBJ2-5; maybe TRBD2 (5 bases). The DNA end is a closer match to TRBJ2-7, so the J assignment may be wrong. CDR3 size: 13 residues. Germline V gene lookup returns CDR1 SNHLY and CDR2 FYNNEI. Written as DNA, the CDR3 is TGTGCCAGCAGCCGAGCGGCTACTTACGAGCAGTACTTC. Translating gives CASSRAATYEQYF.

The rearrangement links TRBV5-1 to TRBJ2-1, with 11 bases fitting TRBD2. V dropped 3 bases and J dropped 2; count of bases not matched to a gene: 16. The length of the CDR3 is 20 residues. In germline, CDR1 is SGHRS, CDR2 YFSETQ. DNA for the CDR3: TGCGCCAGCAGCTCCCGTTCTCTGGTAGCGGGGGGGAACACCTACAATGAGCAGTTCTTC. It translates to CASSSRSLVAGGNTYNEQFF.

The rearrangement joins TRBV7-9 to TRBJ2-1; TRBD2 might be the D (5 bases). Germline V gives CDR1 SEHNR, CDR2 FQNEAQ (reference sequence). The CDR3 has 12 residues. V lost 3 bases and J 10 bases, leaving 10 bases between the germline ends. DNA for the CDR3: TGTGCCAGCAGCTTCGGGGAAAGCGAGCAGTTCTTC. This sequence encodes CASSFGESEQFF. The full variable domain, rest sourced from reference TRBV7-9 and TRBJ2-1, is DTGVSQNPRHKITKRGQNVTFRCDPISEHNRLYWYRQTLGQGPEFLTYFQNEAQLEKSRLLSDRFSAERPKGSFSTLEIQRTEQGDSAMYLCASSFGESEQFFGPGTRLTVL.

The rearrangement joins TRBV6-5 to TRBJ1-5; D not certain. The CDR3 sequence is 13 residues long. Trimming left V 5 bases short and J 6 bases short, with 11 bases between. Germline CDR1 MNHEY, CDR2 SVGAGI. CDR3 protein: CASSPETGQPQHF. Here the CDR3 DNA reads TGTGCCAGCAGTCCGGAGACCGGTCAGCCCCAGCATTTT.

The J gene is TRBJ2-3, the V gene TRBV2; tentative D call: TRBD2 (5 bases). The germline V and J ends were trimmed by 11 bases and 2 bases, with 14 bases remaining between them. CDR1 and CDR2 from the germline V gene are SNHLY and FYNNEI. CDR3 length: 13 residues. Here the CDR3 DNA reads TGTGCCCAGCGGCCGAGGAACACAGATACGCAGTATTTT. This translates into CAQRPRNTDTQYF.

V usage is TRBV13 and J usage is TRBJ1-1, with 7 bases matching TRBD1. CDR1 and CDR2 from the germline V gene are PRHDT and FYEKMQ (reference sequence). Losses at the gene ends were 5 bases for V and 4 bases for J; bases not matched to a gene: 13. The CDR3 runs 16 residues. CDR3 coding DNA: TGTGCCAGCAGCAACCGAGCGACAGGGCCGGTCACTGAAGCTTTCTTT. It yields the protein CASSNRATGPVTEAFF.

The chain links TRBV7-5 to TRBJ1-2; the table's D gene call, TRBD1, was not cross checked with the DNA. TRBV7-5 is listed as a pseudogene. The CDR3 sequence is 15 residues long. The chain's CDR3 is CARSLGTVRNYGYTF. The CDR3 nucleotides read TGTGCCAGAAGCTTAGGTACAGTACGGAACTATGGCTACACCTTC.

The chain uses TRBV6-6 and TRBJ1-5; D gene uncertain. With 2 bases removed from V and 0 bases from J, the gap between germline ends came to 8 bases. There are 15 residues in the CDR3. The V gene's germline CDR1 is MNHNY and CDR2 SVGAGI (reference sequence). The CDR3 region has the DNA TGTGCCAGCAGTTACCTTGGCAGTAGCAATCAGCCCCAGCATTTT. Translating gives CASSYLGSSNQPQHF.

This rearrangement joins TRBV7-3 to TRBJ2-3; perhaps TRBD2 as D (6 bases). CDR1 is SGHTA and CDR2 is FQGTGA in the germline V gene. This CDR3 has 14 residues. Trimming left V 3 bases short and J 0 bases short, with 7 bases between. The CDR3 sequence is CASSLGLSTDTQYF. CDR3 in DNA: TGTGCCAGCAGCTTGGGACTTAGCACAGATACGCAGTATTTT.

This clone has more than one count but fewer than ten. The genes are TRBV2 and TRBJ1-2; 9 bases align to TRBD1. This CDR3 is 13 amino acids long. The J segment lost 6 bases and the V segment lost 7 bases, leaving 6 bases of the junction unmatched. Germline V CDR1 and CDR2: SNHLY, FYNNEI. The DNA for the CDR3 is TGTGCCAGCACCGGACAGGGGATACATGGCTACACCTTC. It codes for CASTGQGIHGYTF.

The chain couples TRBV19 to TRBJ1-1, with D unresolved. V lost 7 bases, J lost 8 bases, and 17 bases lay in between. The germline V gene has CDR1 LNHDA and CDR2 SQIVND (reference sequence). The CDR3 covers 13 residues. The CDR3 here is CASTFRQATEAFF. In DNA form, the CDR3 reads TGTGCCAGTACTTTTCGGCAGGCCACCGAAGCTTTCTTT. The full variable domain, completed using reference TRBV19 and TRBJ1-1, is DGGITQSPKYLFRKEGQNVTLSCEQNLNHDAMYWYRQDPGQGLRLIYYSQIVNDFQKGDIAEGYSVSREKKESFPLTVTSAQKNPTAFYLCASTFRQATEAFFGQGTRLTVV.

This rearrangement joins TRBV7-2 to TRBJ1-1; unclear D gene. CDR1 SGHTA and CDR2 FQGNSA come from the germline V gene. CDR3 length: 13 amino acids. Deletions cut 5 bases from V and 3 bases from J, with 10 bases between. The DNA for the CDR3 is TGTGCCAGCAGCCGCGCACGGGACACTGAAGCTTTCTTT. Protein: CASSRARDTEAFF.

The CDR3 region has the DNA TGTGCCAGCAGCCCCCTCGCGGGGGGGGCTGAGCAGTTCTTC. Translation gives CASSPLAGGAEQFF. This chain links TRBV7-2 with TRBJ2-1, with 9 bases identical to TRBD2. This CDR3 is built from 14 residues. Per germline, CDR1 SGHTA and CDR2 FQGNSA. The trim removed 5 bases at V and 9 bases at J, leaving 8 bases unmatched.